Shown below are 11 T cell receptor beta chains from a single sample sequenced in a study of T cell clonality in common variable immunodeficiency. TCRdb keeps only in-frame clones here, not all; method: immunoSEQ multiplex PCR. The sample holds approximately 64,000 clones, and no clone turns up only once. The material sequenced was peripheral blood mononuclear cells. All receptors derive from a person aged 18-70 years in good health.

This clone was observed many times. The read ends 3 residues shy of where the CDR3 ends; the end is completed using the germline J gene. J is TRBJ1-1 and V is TRBV12-3 or TRBV12-4, with 7 bases fitting TRBD1. There are 13 residues in the CDR3. J gave up 7 bases and V 6 bases, and 8 bases lay outside the gene matches. The CDR3 DNA, read in part, is TGTGCCAGCAGCGTCAGGGGGTTCGGTGAA. Translating it yields CASSVRGFGE. The whole CDR3 protein is CASSVRGFGEAFF.

At least ten counts were recorded for this clone. The read falls 3 residues short of the CDR3 end, and the missing part is taken from the germline J gene. The chain links TRBV5-4 to TRBJ1-3, with no clear D. Germline CDR1 SGHNT, CDR2 YYREEE (reference sequence). V was trimmed by 0 bases and J by 2 bases, leaving 12 bases between them. The CDR3 consists of 16 residues. CDR3 DNA (partial): TGTGCCAGCAGCTTGGACCTAGAGGTCCCTGGAAACACC. It encodes CASSLDLEVPGNT. The CDR3 in full is CASSLDLEVPGNTIYF.

About this clone: The sequence runs out 3 residues before the end of the CDR3; the remainder is reconstructed from the germline J gene. The chain links TRBV7-2 to TRBJ1-2; 9 nucleotides match TRBD1. Germline V lookup: CDR1 SGHTA, CDR2 FQGNSA. This CDR3 is built from 14 residues. J was trimmed by 6 bases and V by 3 bases; bases with no gene match: 5. The CDR3 sequence is CASSFTGGAHGYTF. CDR3 DNA (partial): TGTGCCAGCAGCTTTACAGGGGGCGCCCATGGC.

This clone was seen repeatedly, ten times or more. The read ends 3 residues shy of where the CDR3 ends; the end is completed using the germline J gene. The V gene is TRBV7-6, the J gene TRBJ2-5; a possible D gene is TRBD2 (6 bases). Germline V gene sequence: CDR1 SGHVS, CDR2 FNYEAQ. Trimming shortened V by 4 bases and J by 4 bases, and 19 bases separated the two germline ends. This CDR3 has 16 amino acids. This CDR3 reads CASSSLWRGSGETQYF. The covered CDR3 bases are TGTGCCAGCAGCTCCCTCTGGCGGGGTTCGGGAGAGACC.

This clone turned up a few times. The CDR3 extends 3 residues past the end of the read, so its final part is completed from the germline J gene. This rearrangement joins TRBV20-1 to TRBJ2-7; TRBD2 might be the D (5 bases). Germline assignment: CDR1 DFQATT and CDR2 SNEGSKA (reference sequence). The CDR3 is 15 residues long. Trimming removed 0 bases at V and 2 bases at J, with 14 bases between. This chain's CDR3 is CSARDETKLAYEQYF. Partial CDR3 DNA: TGCAGTGCTAGAGATGAGACTAAACTAGCCTACGAG.

This clone showed up many times. The missing CDR3 end, 3 residues past where the read stops, is filled in from the germline J gene. J is TRBJ2-7 and V is TRBV9, with 9 bases that match TRBD2. The junction had 6 bases not matched to a gene; V was cut back by 3 bases and J by 5 bases. CDR3 length: 14 amino acids. CDR1 and CDR2 from the germline V gene are SGDLS and YYNGEE. CDR3 protein: CASSESGRINEQYF. The DNA read from the CDR3 is TGTGCCAGCAGCGAAAGCGGGAGGATCAACGAG. Together with reference TRBV9 and TRBJ2-7, the CDR3 gives the full variable domain: DSGVTQTPKHLITATGQRVTLRCSPRSGDLSVYWYQQSLDQGLQFLIQYYNGEERAKGNILERFSAQQFPDLHSELNLSSLELGDSALYFCASSESGRINEQYFGPGTRLTVT.

In its sample, this clone was seen many times. The read terminates 3 residues ahead of where the CDR3 ends, so the germline J gene completes it. The rearrangement uses TRBV20-1 and TRBJ1-2, with 7 bases fitting TRBD1. The CDR3 contains 16 residues. V lost 0 bases, J lost 1 base, and 8 bases stayed unmatched. Germline V gene sequence: CDR1 DFQATT, CDR2 SNEGSKA (reference sequence). CDR3 sequence: CSARDPRTGINYGYTF. The part of the CDR3 DNA that was read is TGCAGTGCTAGAGATCCTAGGACAGGTATTAACTATGGC.

This clone has ten or more counts. The read finishes 3 residues shy of the CDR3 end, and the germline J gene is used to complete it. The V and J genes are TRBV5-1 and TRBJ2-3; D is uncertain. With 4 bases removed from V and 0 bases from J, the gap between germline ends came to 15 bases. Germline V gene data show CDR1 as SGHRS and CDR2 as YFSETQ. The CDR3 spans 16 residues. This chain's CDR3 is CASSPNQAFSTDTQYF. Incomplete CDR3 DNA: TGCGCCAGCAGCCCTAATCAGGCCTTCAGCACAGATACG.

In this sample, this clone turned up many times. The read ends 3 residues shy of where the CDR3 ends; the end is completed using the germline J gene. This rearrangement joins TRBV6-2 or TRBV6-3 to TRBJ1-6; D gene ambiguous. This CDR3 comprises 12 residues. The germline gives CDR1 MNHEY, CDR2 SVGEGT. The V end lost 7 bases, the J end lost 9 bases, and 10 bases lay between the germline ends. CDR3 DNA (partial): TGTGCCAGCACCCCATACGGTTCACCC. It codes for CASTPYGSP. The whole CDR3 protein is CASTPYGSPLHF.

This clone was found many times. The read ends 3 residues shy of where the CDR3 ends; the end is completed using the germline J gene. The V call is TRBV10-3, the J call TRBJ1-3; D unclear. The germline CDR1 and CDR2 sequences are ENHRY and SYGVKD. Trimming shortened V by 2 bases and J by 0 bases, and 5 bases separated the two germline ends. The CDR3 is 14 residues long. Incomplete CDR3 DNA: TGTGCCATCAGTGAGCCGGGCTCTGGAAACACC. Translation: CAISEPGSGNT. The entire CDR3 reads CAISEPGSGNTIYF.

In this sample, this clone turned up many times. Sequencing ends 3 residues short of the CDR3 end; the germline J gene provides the rest. The rearrangement joins TRBV6-4 to TRBJ1-1; 8 nucleotides agree with TRBD1. CDR3 length: 15 amino acids. CDR1 is MRHNA, CDR2 SNTAGT, per germline. Trimming removed 6 bases from V and 1 base from J; junction bases left unmatched: 7. CDR3 DNA, as far as it was read: TGTGCCAGCAGCCCTTCGACAGGGGCGAACACTGAA. Encoded protein: CASSPSTGANTE. The whole CDR3 region reads CASSPSTGANTEAFF.